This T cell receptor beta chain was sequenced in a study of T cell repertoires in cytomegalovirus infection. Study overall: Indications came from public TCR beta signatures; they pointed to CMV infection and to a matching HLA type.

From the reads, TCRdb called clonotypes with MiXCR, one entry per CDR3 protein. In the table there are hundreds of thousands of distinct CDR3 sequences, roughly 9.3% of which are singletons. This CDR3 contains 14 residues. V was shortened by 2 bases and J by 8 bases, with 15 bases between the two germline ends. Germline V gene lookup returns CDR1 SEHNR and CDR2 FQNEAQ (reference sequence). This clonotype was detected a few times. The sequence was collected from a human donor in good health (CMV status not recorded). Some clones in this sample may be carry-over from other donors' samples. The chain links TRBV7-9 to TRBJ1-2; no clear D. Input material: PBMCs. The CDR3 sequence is CASSLFVDPGGYTF. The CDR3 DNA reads TGTGCCAGCAGCTTATTCGTGGACCCAGGAGGCTACACCTTC.